Each of the 18 T cell receptor beta chains below was sequenced from the same sample in a study of T-cell memory formation after mild COVID-19. TCRdb recomputed calls from the 5' RACE reads with MiXCR, one row per CDR3 protein. The sample carries around 200,000 distinct CDR3 sequences, approximately 17% recorded once. The sample consisted of PBMCs or a T cell subset sorted from them (not recorded which). These TCRs come from a man aged 18 to 29 who had mild COVID-19 (a few samples of this study predate the infection). Cell type and time point are not known.

Many counts were recorded for this clonotype. The chain recombines TRBV7-2 with TRBJ2-7; the D gene is possibly TRBD2 (6 bases). This CDR3 spans 14 amino acids. Germline V CDR1 and CDR2: SGHTA, FQGNSA. V was cut by 3 bases and J by 3 bases, with 12 bases left in between. CDR3 coding DNA: TGTGCCAGCAGCTTTTTAGCGGTGGGCTACGAGCAGTACTTC. This encodes CASSFLAVGYEQYF.

The genes are TRBV9 and TRBJ1-2; 8 bases are a match to TRBD1. Germline CDR1 is SGDLS and CDR2 is YYNGEE. CDR3 length: 15 residues. The V gene end was trimmed by 3 bases and the J gene end by 5 bases; junction bases not matched to a gene: 9. The CDR3 region has the DNA TGTGCCAGCAGCGCCATGGACAGGGACGGGTATGGCTACACCTTC. This sequence encodes CASSAMDRDGYGYTF. Using reference TRBV9 and TRBJ1-2 for the parts outside the CDR3, the full variable domain is DSGVTQTPKHLITATGQRVTLRCSPRSGDLSVYWYQQSLDQGLQFLIQYYNGEERAKGNILERFSAQQFPDLHSELNLSSLELGDSALYFCASSAMDRDGYGYTFGSGTRLTVV.

This rearrangement joins TRBV20-1 to TRBJ1-5; no firm D call. Germline CDR1 and CDR2: DFQATT and SNEGSKA (reference sequence). CDR3 length: 13 amino acids. V lost 3 bases and J lost 0, with 6 bases in between. As DNA, the CDR3 is TGCAGTGCTAGCCGGGGTAGCAATCAGCCCCAGCATTTT. Encoded protein: CSASRGSNQPQHF.

The chain recombines TRBV4-1 with TRBJ2-7, with 7 bases aligning to TRBD1. The CDR3 loop spans 14 amino acids. CDR1 and CDR2 from the germline V gene are MGHRA and YSYEKL. J gave up 0 bases and V 3 bases, and 2 bases lay outside the gene matches. The CDR3 is CASSHGTASYEQYF. Here the CDR3 DNA reads TGCGCCAGCAGCCACGGGACAGCCTCCTACGAGCAGTACTTC.

V gene TRBV6-2 or TRBV6-3 combines with J gene TRBJ2-5, with 12 positions matching TRBD2. The length of the CDR3 is 19 residues. Germline CDR1 and CDR2: MNHEY and SVGEGT. V lost 6 bases and J lost 1; bases outside the gene matches: 15. The chain's CDR3 is CASSPRQRLAGDPQETQYF. The CDR3 DNA is TGTGCCAGCAGCCCAAGGCAGCGACTAGCGGGGGATCCCCAAGAGACCCAGTACTTC.

This clonotype was counted between two and nine times. The rearrangement links TRBV10-3 to TRBJ1-5; TRBD1 matches at 7 bases. V shed 6 bases and J 3 bases; nucleotides not matched to a gene: 2. CDR1 ENHRY and CDR2 SYGVKD come from the germline V gene. The CDR3 is 13 amino acids. The CDR3 DNA follows: TGTGCCATCAGGGGGACAGACAATCAGCCCCAGCATTTT. It specifies CAIRGTDNQPQHF.

This clonotype was picked up a small number of times. This sequence joins TRBV7-2 and TRBJ2-3; 10 bases align to TRBD2. This CDR3 spans 15 amino acids. The junction had 13 bases not matched to a gene; V was cut back by 5 bases and J by 11 bases. Germline assignment: CDR1 SGHTA and CDR2 FQGNSA. CDR3 in amino acids: CASSPPGAGGRGQYF. CDR3 bases: TGTGCCAGCAGCCCCCCAGGAGCGGGGGGGCGGGGGCAGTATTTT.

This clonotype has only a few counts. V is TRBV21-1 and J is TRBJ1-2. TRBV21-1 is annotated as a pseudogene. The CDR3 sequence is 15 residues long. CDR3 nucleotide sequence: TGTGCCAGCAGCAAAGAAGGTTCACTTAATTCCCGCTACACCTTC. Translating gives CASSKEGSLNSRYTF.

This clonotype was seen only a few times. The V and J genes are TRBV5-1 and TRBJ2-1, with D perhaps TRBD1 (5 bases). The CDR3 spans 14 residues. Trimming pared 7 bases from V and 0 bases from J, leaving 11 bases between. From germline, CDR1 is SGHRS and CDR2 YFSETQ. This CDR3 reads CASRTDSSYNEQFF. In DNA, the CDR3 is TGCGCCAGCCGCACCGACAGCTCCTACAATGAGCAGTTCTTC.

The chain links TRBV28 to TRBJ2-6; D ambiguous. The CDR3 has 13 amino acids. Germline V gene lookup returns CDR1 MDHEN and CDR2 SYDVKM. V gave up 9 bases and J gave up 1 base, with 7 bases separating them. CDR3: CASLVSGANVLTF. In DNA form, the CDR3 reads TGTGCCAGTTTGGTTTCTGGGGCCAACGTCCTGACTTTC. Filled out from reference TRBV28 and TRBJ2-6, the complete variable domain reads DVKVTQSSRYLVKRTGEKVFLECVQDMDHENMFWYRQDPGLGLRLIYFSYDVKMKEKGDIPEGYSVSREKKERFSLILESASTNQTSMYLCASLVSGANVLTFGAGSRLTVL.

This clonotype turned up a few times. The J gene is TRBJ1-5, the V gene TRBV28; TRBD1 aligns across 7 bases. The CDR3 contains 18 residues. V was pared by 5 bases and J by 1 base, with 14 bases of the junction left unmatched. The germline CDR1 and CDR2 sequences are MDHEN and SYDVKM. The CDR3 sequence is CASSVTGMGGRSNQPQHF. CDR3 DNA: TGTGCCAGCAGTGTGACAGGGATGGGAGGTAGGAGCAATCAGCCCCAGCATTTT.

J is TRBJ2-1 and V is TRBV6-5; 10 bases are shared with TRBD1. In germline, CDR1 is MNHEY, CDR2 SVGAGI. The CDR3 is made up of 15 amino acids. The J segment lost 6 bases and the V segment lost 0 bases, leaving 2 bases of the junction unmatched. The CDR3 reads CASSYSGTGVNEQFF. CDR3 nucleotide sequence: TGTGCCAGCAGTTACTCGGGGACAGGGGTCAATGAGCAGTTCTTC.

The chain joins TRBV20-1 to TRBJ1-3; D is unclear. Germline CDR1 DFQATT, CDR2 SNEGSKA (reference sequence). V shed 5 bases and J shed 0 bases, with 11 bases lying between them. The CDR3 has 14 amino acids. The chain's CDR3 is CSAPTASSGNTIYF. CDR3 DNA sequence: TGCAGTGCTCCCACAGCGAGCTCTGGAAACACCATATATTTT.

This clonotype was seen a few times. This rearrangement joins TRBV7-8 to TRBJ2-7; a weak D match, TRBD1 (5 bases). The CDR3 is 14 amino acids. Germline-derived CDR1 and CDR2 are SGHVS and FQNEAQ. The ends were cut back, 6 bases at V and 3 bases at J, with 15 bases in the middle. CDR3 bases: TGTGCCAGCAGTTCTCAATTGGGGCGCTACGAGCAGTACTTC. Translated: CASSSQLGRYEQYF.

The genes are TRBV9 and TRBJ2-3; D is tentatively TRBD1 or TRBD2 (6 bases each). V was pared by 0 bases and J by 5 bases, with 16 bases between. The germline V gene has CDR1 SGDLS and CDR2 YYNGEE. The CDR3 loop spans 16 amino acids. The CDR3 DNA reads TGTGCCAGCAGCGTAGACGGGGGCGCCGTCGTAGATACGCAGTATTTT. The encoded protein is CASSVDGGAVVDTQYF.

This sequence joins TRBV7-9 and TRBJ2-3; D is perhaps TRBD2 (7 bases). V was pared by 2 bases and J by 2 bases, with 20 bases between. The germline V gene has CDR1 SEHNR and CDR2 FQNEAQ (reference sequence). The CDR3 length is 18 residues. For the CDR3, the DNA is TGTGCCAGCAGCTTACCCCCTAGGCGGGGGACATTCACAGATACGCAGTATTTT. Amino acids: CASSLPPRRGTFTDTQYF.

The chain couples TRBV5-1 to TRBJ1-2; 8 bases agree with TRBD1. The J segment lost 7 bases and the V segment lost 3 bases, leaving 2 bases of the junction unmatched. Germline V gene sequence: CDR1 SGHRS, CDR2 YFSETQ. This CDR3 is built from 12 residues. The CDR3 here is CASSSQGAGYTF. The CDR3 nucleotides are TGCGCCAGCAGCTCCCAGGGGGCTGGCTACACCTTC.

This clonotype has just a few counts. The chain is built from TRBV2 and TRBJ2-7; 8 nucleotides align to TRBD2. Trimming removed 1 base from V and 3 bases from J; junction bases left unmatched: 5. Germline assignment: CDR1 SNHLY and CDR2 FYNNEI. The length of the CDR3 is 15 residues. CDR3 coding DNA: TGTGCCAGCAGTGAAGGGGGACTAGGCCTCTACGAGCAGTACTTC. Protein product: CASSEGGLGLYEQYF.